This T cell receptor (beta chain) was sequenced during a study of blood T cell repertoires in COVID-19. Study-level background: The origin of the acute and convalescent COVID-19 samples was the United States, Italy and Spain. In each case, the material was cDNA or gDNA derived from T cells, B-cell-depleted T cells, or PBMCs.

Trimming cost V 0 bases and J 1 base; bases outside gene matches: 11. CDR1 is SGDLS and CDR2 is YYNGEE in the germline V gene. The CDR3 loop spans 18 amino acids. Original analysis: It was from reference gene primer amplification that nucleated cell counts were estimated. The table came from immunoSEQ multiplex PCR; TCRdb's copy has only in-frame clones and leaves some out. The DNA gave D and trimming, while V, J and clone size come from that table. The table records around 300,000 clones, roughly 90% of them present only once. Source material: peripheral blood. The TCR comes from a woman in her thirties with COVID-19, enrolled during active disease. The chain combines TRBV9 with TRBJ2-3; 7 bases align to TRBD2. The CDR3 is CASSVAMGGSARTDTQYF. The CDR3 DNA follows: TGTGCCAGCAGCGTAGCTATGGGGGGGAGCGCTCGCACAGATACGCAGTATTTT.